This entry lists 9 T cell receptor beta chains sequenced from one sample in a study of T-cell reconstitution after alpha-beta-depleted transplantation in children (dated by TCRdb to the mid-2010s). Libraries were made using PCR. For sequencing, an Illumina HiSeq 2500 was employed. To normalize quantification of the TCRbeta repertoire, the TCR libraries were built with molecular barcoding that relied on unique molecular identifiers. In TCRdb, the public reads were trimmed at Q25 with fastp and aligned with MiXCR, with productive beta chains retained. CDR3 protein duplicates are merged, each entry listing the most common genes and DNA. Present in this sample are 190,000 or so distinct CDR3 sequences, approximately 7% of which were seen just once. The top ten clonotypes cover 3% of the sample. This material consisted of PBMCs from the stem cell graft donor, taken from the stem cell graft. These receptors originate from a human donor who donated a stem cell graft to a child with Wiskott-Aldrich syndrome.

This clonotype was found many times. The CDR3 DNA follows: TGTGCCAGCAGTTCCTCGCGACTGGACATAGGACAGCCCCAGCATTTT. This gives the protein CASSSSRLDIGQPQHF. The chain links TRBV6-5 to TRBJ1-5; a weak D match, TRBD1 (5 bases). Germline CDR1 reads MNHEY; CDR2 reads SVGAGI. The germline V and J ends were trimmed by 4 bases and 7 bases, with 20 bases remaining between them. The CDR3 runs to 16 residues.

This clonotype has just a few counts. CDR3 in DNA: TGTGCCATGAGAACCACGATATCGACAGGGGAAGCTTTCTTT. Its protein product is CAMRTTISTGEAFF. The chain employs TRBV10-3 and TRBJ1-1, with 7 bases identical to TRBD1. The V gene end was trimmed by 9 bases and the J gene end by 8 bases; junction bases not matched to a gene: 15. Germline loops: CDR1 ENHRY, CDR2 SYGVKD. The CDR3 is 14 residues long.

This clonotype was picked up many times. The chain has TRBV20-1 and TRBJ1-4; D possibly corresponds to TRBD1 (5 bases). Germline V gives CDR1 DFQATT, CDR2 SNEGSKA (reference sequence). Trimming left V 6 bases short and J 7 bases short, with 15 bases between. CDR3 length: 13 residues. The CDR3: CSANGPGAEKLFF. CDR3 nucleotide sequence: TGCAGTGCCAACGGGCCCGGGGCTGAAAAACTGTTTTTT.

V gene TRBV2 combines with J gene TRBJ1-3, with 7 bases that match TRBD1. The CDR3 extends over 14 amino acids. Germline-derived CDR1 and CDR2 are SNHLY and FYNNEI. The ends lost 10 bases at V and 2 bases at J; junction bases unmatched: 8. The CDR3 nucleotides read TGTGCCACCAGACCCAGGGGGACTGGAAACACCATATATTTT. Translating it yields CATRPRGTGNTIYF.

This clonotype was observed at least ten times. This chain uses TRBV20-1 with TRBJ2-5, with 7 bases matching TRBD1. Germline V gene lookup returns CDR1 DFQATT and CDR2 SNEGSKA (reference sequence). The CDR3 spans 14 residues. V shed 7 bases and J 2 bases; nucleotides not matched to a gene: 10. Here the CDR3 DNA reads TGCAGTGGCCACGGTCCGGGACAGCAAGAGACCCAGTACTTC. It specifies CSGHGPGQQETQYF.

The chain carries TRBV27 and TRBJ2-5; D is unclear. In germline, CDR1 is MNHEY, CDR2 SMNVEV (reference sequence). The ends were cut back, 5 bases at V and 0 bases at J, with 4 bases in the middle. The CDR3 runs to 12 residues. CDR3 sequence reads: CASSHYQETQYF. The CDR3 coding sequence is TGTGCCAGCAGTCATTACCAAGAGACCCAGTACTTC.

Of note for this clonotype: A much larger clone differs by one base, so this may be a read error. The V gene is TRBV12-3 or TRBV12-4, the J gene TRBJ2-6, with no clear D. The CDR3 extends over 16 amino acids. The CDR3 DNA is TGTACCAGCAGTTTAGCTCCCCCCTCTGGGGCCAACGTCCTGACTTTC. Translation: CTSSLAPPSGANVLTF.

The V call is TRBV7-2, the J call TRBJ2-4, with TRBD2 identical over 13 bases. This CDR3 is 16 amino acids long. V was clipped by 5 bases and J by 5 bases; unmatched bases: 6. Germline V gene data show CDR1 as SGHTA and CDR2 as FQGNSA. In DNA form, the CDR3 reads TGTGCCAGCAGCAGGGGACTAGCGGGGCCTCAAAACATTCAGTACTTC. Translating gives CASSRGLAGPQNIQYF.

The table lists this clonotype with many counts. The chain carries TRBV5-1 and TRBJ2-7; TRBD1 might be the D (5 bases). The CDR3 totals 14 residues. The V end was cut by 0 bases, the J end by 5 bases, with 12 bases between. CDR1 and CDR2 from the germline V gene are SGHRS and YFSETQ. CDR3 coding DNA: TGCGCCAGCAGCTTGGTTGGCAGGGCGGACGAGCAGTACTTC. Translating gives CASSLVGRADEQYF. The full variable domain, its missing parts supplied by reference TRBV5-1 and TRBJ2-7, is KAGVTQTPRYLIKTRGQQVTLSCSPISGHRSVSWYQQTPGQGLQFLFEYFSETQRNKGNFPGRFSGRQFSNSRSEMNVSTLELGDSALYLCASSLVGRADEQYFGPGTRLTVT.